This T cell receptor beta chain derives from a study of T-cell memory formation after mild COVID-19. In the study overall: Across donors, TCR clusters were largely donor specific.

Study results and limitations: A subset of responding clones appeared in pre-infection memory, suggesting cross-reactive memory joined. Among clones contracting day 15 to 85, CD4/CD8 was balanced, whereas later expanders leaned CD4+.

V gave up 7 bases and J gave up 3 bases; unmatched junction bases: 11. The CDR3 consists of 16 residues. TCRdb recomputed calls from the 5' RACE reads with MiXCR, one row per CDR3 protein. The table lists about 90,000 distinct CDR3 sequences, about 13% of them singletons. This clonotype was detected a few times. The antigen is unknown. This clonotype was sampled from an adult woman who had mild COVID-19 (a few samples of this study predate the infection). Cell type and time point are not known. What was sequenced was PBMCs or a T cell subset sorted from them (not recorded which). The chain joins TRBV12-3 or TRBV12-4 to TRBJ2-3; 9 nucleotides agree with TRBD2. CDR3 sequence: CASIKLGSGRTDTQYF. CDR3 sequence (DNA): TGTGCCAGCATCAAGCTGGGTAGCGGGAGAACAGATACGCAGTATTTT.